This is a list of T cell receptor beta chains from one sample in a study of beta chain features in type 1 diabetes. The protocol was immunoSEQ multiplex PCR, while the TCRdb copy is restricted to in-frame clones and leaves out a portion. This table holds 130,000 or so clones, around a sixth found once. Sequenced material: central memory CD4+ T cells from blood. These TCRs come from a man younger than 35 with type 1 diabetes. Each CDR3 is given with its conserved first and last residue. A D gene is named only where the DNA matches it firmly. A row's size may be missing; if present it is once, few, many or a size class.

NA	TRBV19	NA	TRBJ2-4	CASRGLEGQGMAIQYF	TGTGCCAGTAGAGGATTAGAGGGACAAGGCATGGCCATTCAGTACTTC
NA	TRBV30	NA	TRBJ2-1	CAWKDGGGSEQFF	TGTGCCTGGAAGGACGGAGGGGGAAGTGAGCAGTTCTTC
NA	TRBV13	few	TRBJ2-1	CASSLRWIEGALSSYNEQFF	TGTGCCAGCAGCTTAAGGTGGATTGAAGGGGCGTTGAGCTCCTACAATGAGCAGTTCTTC
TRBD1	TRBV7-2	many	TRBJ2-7	CASSLDRGAYEQYF	TGTGCCAGCAGCTTAGACAGGGGTGCCTACGAGCAGTACTTC
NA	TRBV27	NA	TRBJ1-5	CASSWDGINQPQHF	TGTGCCAGCAGCTGGGACGGAATCAATCAGCCCCAGCATTTT
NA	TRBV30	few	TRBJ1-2	CAWNKIGGADGYTF	TGTGCCTGGAATAAGATCGGGGGCGCGGATGGCTACACCTTC
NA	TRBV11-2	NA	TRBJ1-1	CASSSLEWNTEAFF	TGTGCCAGCAGCTCACTTGAGTGGAACACTGAAGCTTTCTTT
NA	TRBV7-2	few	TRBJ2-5	CASSPQTGRETQYF	TGTGCCAGCAGCCCTCAAACCGGGAGAGAGACCCAGTACTTC
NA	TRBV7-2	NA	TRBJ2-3	CASSSSGQNTQYF	TGTGCCAGCAGCAGTAGCGGACAAAATACGCAGTATTTT
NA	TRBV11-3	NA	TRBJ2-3	CASSQDYSNTQYF	TGTGCCAGCAGCCAAGATTACTCAAATACGCAGTATTTT
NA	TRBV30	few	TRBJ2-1	CAWTGDFNEQFF	TGTGCCTGGACAGGCGATTTCAATGAGCAGTTCTTC
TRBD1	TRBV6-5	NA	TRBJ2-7	CATEGQGEYEQYF	TGTGCCACTGAGGGGCAGGGGGAGTACGAGCAGTACTTC
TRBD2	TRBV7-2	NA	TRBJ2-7	CASSSGLAYEQYF	TGTGCCAGCAGCTCGGGACTAGCGTACGAGCAGTACTTC
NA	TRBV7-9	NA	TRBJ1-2	CASSFGSRVGNYGYTF	TGTGCCAGCAGCTTCGGTTCGAGGGTAGGAAACTATGGCTACACCTTC
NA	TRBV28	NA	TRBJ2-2	CASSPIVGGSTGELFF	TGTGCCAGCAGCCCCATTGTAGGGGGTAGTACCGGGGAGCTGTTTTTT
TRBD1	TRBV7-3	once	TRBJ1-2	CASSLTGSGYTF	TGTGCCAGCAGCTTGACAGGGAGTGGCTACACCTTC
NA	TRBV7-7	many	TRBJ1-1	CASSLQANTEAFF	TGTGCTAGCAGCTTACAGGCTAACACTGAAGCTTTCTTT
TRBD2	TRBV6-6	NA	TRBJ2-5	CASSYSKGRVEETQYF	TGTGCCAGCAGTTACTCGAAAGGGAGGGTAGAAGAGACCCAGTACTTC
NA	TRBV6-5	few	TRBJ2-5	CASSYSRAYQETQYF	TGTGCCAGCAGTTACTCGAGGGCGTACCAAGAGACCCAGTACTTC
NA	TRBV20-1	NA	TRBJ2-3	CSALWDTQYF	TGCAGTGCTTTGTGGGATACGCAGTATTTT
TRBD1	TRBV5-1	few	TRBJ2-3	CASSQGTGEDTQYF	TGCGCCAGCAGCCAGGGGACAGGGGAAGATACGCAGTATTTT
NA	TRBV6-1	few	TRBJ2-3	CASSEAPAQATDTQYF	TGTGCCAGCAGTGAAGCGCCGGCCCAAGCCACAGATACGCAGTATTTT
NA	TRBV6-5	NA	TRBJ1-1	CASSYQPSRVTTEAFF	TGTGCCAGCAGTTACCAACCTTCCAGGGTAACCACTGAAGCTTTCTTT
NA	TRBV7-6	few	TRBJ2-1	CASYSEGHTGEQFF	TGTGCCAGCTATAGTGAGGGGCACACTGGCGAGCAGTTCTTC
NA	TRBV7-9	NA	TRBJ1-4	CASSLIGDGEKLFF	TGTGCCAGCAGCTTAATAGGGGATGGTGAAAAACTGTTTTTT
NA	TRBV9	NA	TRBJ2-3	CASSVVGDTQYF	TGTGCCAGCAGCGTAGTAGGAGATACGCAGTATTTT
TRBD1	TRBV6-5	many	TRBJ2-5	CASSYAGTGIRETQYF	TGTGCCAGCAGTTACGCCGGGACAGGCATCCGTGAGACCCAGTACTTC
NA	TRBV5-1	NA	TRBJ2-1	CASSRDIYNEQFF	TGCGCCAGCAGCCGCGACATTTACAATGAGCAGTTCTTC
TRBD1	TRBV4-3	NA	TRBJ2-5	CASSQENRGTQYF	TGCGCCAGCAGCCAAGAAAACAGGGGTACCCAGTACTTC
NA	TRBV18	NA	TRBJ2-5	CASSPRGGSGQETQYF	TGTGCCAGCTCACCACGAGGGGGTAGCGGCCAAGAGACCCAGTACTTC
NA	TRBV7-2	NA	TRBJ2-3	CASSLVSLSTDTQYF	TGTGCCAGCAGCTTAGTAAGCCTCTCCACAGATACGCAGTATTTT
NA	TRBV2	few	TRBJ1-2	CASSKVGVYGYTF	TGTGCCAGCAGCAAAGTAGGGGTCTATGGCTACACCTTC
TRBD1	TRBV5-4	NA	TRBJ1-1	CASSLTGGYEAFF	TGTGCCAGCAGCCTGACAGGGGGCTATGAAGCTTTCTTT
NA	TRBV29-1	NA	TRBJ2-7	CSVVPTGLYEQYF	TGCAGCGTAGTCCCGACAGGTCTCTACGAGCAGTACTTC
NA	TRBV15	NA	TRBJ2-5	CATSRGGRQETQYF	TGTGCCACCAGCAGAGGAGGCAGGCAAGAGACCCAGTACTTC
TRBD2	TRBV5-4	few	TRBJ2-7	CASSLDASGYEQYF	TGTGCCAGCAGCTTGGACGCTAGCGGCTACGAGCAGTACTTC
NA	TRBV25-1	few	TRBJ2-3	CASSEPRGRESDTQYF	TGTGCCAGCAGTGAGCCCCGGGGCAGGGAATCAGATACGCAGTATTTT
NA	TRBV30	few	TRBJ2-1	CAWSGGLTSSYNEQFF	TGTGCCTGGAGTGGCGGCTTAACGAGCTCCTACAATGAGCAGTTCTTC
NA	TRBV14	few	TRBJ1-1	CASSQSRGTEAFF	TGTGCCAGCAGCCAATCCCGGGGGACTGAAGCTTTCTTT
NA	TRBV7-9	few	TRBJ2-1	CASSLGVIFGTSGDEQFF	TGTGCCAGCAGCTTAGGGGTAATTTTCGGGACCTCAGGTGATGAGCAGTTCTTC
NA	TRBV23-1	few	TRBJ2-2	CASSQFRGIMANTGELFF	TGCGCCAGCAGTCAATTCCGGGGTATAATGGCGAACACCGGGGAGCTGTTTTTT
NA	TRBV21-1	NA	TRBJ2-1	CASSKPWLAGGHEQFF	TGTGCCAGCAGCAAACCTTGGCTAGCGGGAGGGCATGAGCAGTTCTTC
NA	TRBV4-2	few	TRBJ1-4	CASSQDRMWTNEKLFF	TGTGCCAGCAGCCAAGATCGTATGTGGACTAATGAAAAACTGTTTTTT
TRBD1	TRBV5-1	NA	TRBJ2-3	CASSDQTGTTDTQYF	TGCGCCAGCAGCGATCAGACAGGGACCACAGATACGCAGTATTTT
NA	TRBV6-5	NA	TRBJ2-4	CASRSYRDIQYF	TGTGCCAGCAGATCGTATCGGGACATTCAGTACTTC
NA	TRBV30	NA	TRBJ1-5	CAWRVELAGPQHF	TGTGCCTGGAGGGTAGAGCTAGCGGGGCCCCAGCATTTT
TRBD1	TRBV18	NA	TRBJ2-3	CASSPGTGGTDTQYF	TGTGCCAGCTCACCCGGGACAGGGGGCACAGATACGCAGTATTTT
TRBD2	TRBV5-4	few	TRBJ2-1	CASSPGTITLNEQFF	TGTGCCAGCAGCCCCGGGACTATAACCCTCAATGAGCAGTTCTTC
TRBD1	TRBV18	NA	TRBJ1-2	CASSTGDGYTF	TGTGCCAGCTCAACAGGGGATGGCTACACCTTC
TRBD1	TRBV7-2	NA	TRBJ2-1	CASSSHFLGQGGEQFF	TGTGCCAGCAGCTCGCACTTTCTGGGACAGGGGGGTGAGCAGTTCTTC
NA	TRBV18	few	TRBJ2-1	CASSQQGSLDEQFF	TGTGCCAGCTCCCAGCAGGGAAGTTTGGATGAGCAGTTCTTC
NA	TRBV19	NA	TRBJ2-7	CACSYEQYF	TGTGCCTGTTCCTACGAGCAGTACTTC
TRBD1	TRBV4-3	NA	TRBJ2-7	CASSQGQGVYEQYF	TGCGCCAGCAGCCAGGGACAGGGGGTCTACGAGCAGTACTTC
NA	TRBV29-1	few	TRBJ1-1	CSVVRSTEAFF	TGCAGCGTTGTTCGGAGCACTGAAGCTTTCTTT
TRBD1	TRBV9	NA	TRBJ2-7	CASSVAPGQGREQYF	TGTGCCAGCAGCGTAGCCCCGGGACAGGGGAGGGAGCAGTACTTC